This T cell receptor (beta chain) is drawn from a study of T cells after yellow fever vaccination. Regarding the study as a whole: Most primary-vaccination clones recurred post-booster (under 98% CD4, about 90% CD8). Abundant bulk-population clonotypes could contaminate the FACS-sorted repertoires. The CD4 compartment and the CD8 compartment contained a small share of clonotypes in common.

Universal primer sites and UMIs were introduced during 5'RACE template-switching synthesis of TCR cDNA. A single record per CDR3 protein comes from TCRdb applying MiXCR to the 5' RACE reads. The sample gives under 55,000 distinct CDR3 sequences, 6% to 8.5% of which show up once; 20% to 30% is in the top ten. The ends were cut back, 5 bases at V and 0 bases at J, with 15 bases in the middle. Germline V lookup: CDR1 SGHVS, CDR2 FNYEAQ. CDR3 length equals 16 residues. The sequence was collected from a man aged 18 to 29 who received the YFV17D yellow fever vaccine. The rearrangement links TRBV7-6 to TRBJ2-3; D may be TRBD1 (5 bases). Material: CD8+ T cells not binding an NS4B(214-222) dextramer, sorted from PBMCs, obtained more than 40 days after the first yellow fever vaccination. This CDR3 is CASSRWGRTSTDTQYF. The DNA for the CDR3 is TGTGCCAGCAGCCGCTGGGGCAGAACCAGCACAGATACGCAGTATTTT.